The present TCR beta chain was sequenced within a study of CD8+ T cells in alopecia areata. At the level of the study: Twice a day, 5 to 10 mg of oral tofacitinib was administered to treated patients.

The treatment here: oral pan-JAK inhibitor, 5-10 mg twice daily. Alopecia areata patients provided lesional scalp punch biopsies and peripheral blood, both collected for the study. The CDR3 is made up of 14 amino acids. Germline CDR1 is SGDLS and CDR2 is YYNGEE. V was shortened by 4 bases and J by 1 base, with 12 bases between the two germline ends. General study findings and limits: An increase in clonality over normal scalp was evident in lesional scalp, especially alopecia totalis/universalis.

Extraction and reverse transcription of RNA yielded cDNA as the sequencing template. Libraries were prepared by immunoSEQ multiplex PCR; TCRdb keeps only in-frame clonotypes and omits some of them. This table has some 170,000 clones, approximately 52% appearing once. About this clone: The antigen remains unidentified.

This specimen was CD4+ T cells sorted from blood, taken at approximately week 56, from a patient treated with tofacitinib. The clonotype was recovered from a human donor with alopecia areata. The chain has TRBV9 and TRBJ2-7, with D perhaps TRBD2 (6 bases). The CDR3 DNA reads TGTGCCAGCAGCCTCGGAGGGAGTTCCTACGAGCAGTACTTC. Its protein product is CASSLGGSSYEQYF.